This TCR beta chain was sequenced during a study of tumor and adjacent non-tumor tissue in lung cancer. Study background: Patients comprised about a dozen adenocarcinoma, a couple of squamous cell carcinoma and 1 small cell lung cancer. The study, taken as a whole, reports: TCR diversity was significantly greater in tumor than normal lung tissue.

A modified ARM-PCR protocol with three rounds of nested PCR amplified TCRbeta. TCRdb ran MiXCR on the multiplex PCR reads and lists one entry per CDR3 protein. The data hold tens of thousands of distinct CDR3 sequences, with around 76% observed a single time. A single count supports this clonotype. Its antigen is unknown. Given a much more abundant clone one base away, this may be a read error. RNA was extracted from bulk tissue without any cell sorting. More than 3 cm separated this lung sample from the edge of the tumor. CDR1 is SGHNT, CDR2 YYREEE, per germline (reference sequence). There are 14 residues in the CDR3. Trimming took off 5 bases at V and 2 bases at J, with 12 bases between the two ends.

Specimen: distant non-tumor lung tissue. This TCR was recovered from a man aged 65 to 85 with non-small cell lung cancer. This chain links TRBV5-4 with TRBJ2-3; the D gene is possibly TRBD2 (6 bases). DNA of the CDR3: TGTGCCAGCAGACCTGGAGGGTTCACAGATACGCAGTATTTT. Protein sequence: CASRPGGFTDTQYF.